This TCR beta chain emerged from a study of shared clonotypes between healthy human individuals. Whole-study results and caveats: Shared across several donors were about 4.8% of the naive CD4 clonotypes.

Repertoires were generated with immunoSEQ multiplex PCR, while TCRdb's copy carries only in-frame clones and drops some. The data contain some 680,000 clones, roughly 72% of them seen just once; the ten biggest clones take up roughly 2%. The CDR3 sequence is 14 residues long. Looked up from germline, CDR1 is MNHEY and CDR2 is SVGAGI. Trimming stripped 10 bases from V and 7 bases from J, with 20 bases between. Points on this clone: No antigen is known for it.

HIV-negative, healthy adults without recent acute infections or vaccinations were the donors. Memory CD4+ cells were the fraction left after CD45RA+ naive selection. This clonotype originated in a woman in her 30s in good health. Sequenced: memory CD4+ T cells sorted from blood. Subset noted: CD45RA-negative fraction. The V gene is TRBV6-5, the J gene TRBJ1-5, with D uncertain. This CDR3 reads CATRYRSLAQPQHF. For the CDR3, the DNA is TGTGCCACCAGGTACAGATCCCTAGCCCAGCCCCAGCATTTT.